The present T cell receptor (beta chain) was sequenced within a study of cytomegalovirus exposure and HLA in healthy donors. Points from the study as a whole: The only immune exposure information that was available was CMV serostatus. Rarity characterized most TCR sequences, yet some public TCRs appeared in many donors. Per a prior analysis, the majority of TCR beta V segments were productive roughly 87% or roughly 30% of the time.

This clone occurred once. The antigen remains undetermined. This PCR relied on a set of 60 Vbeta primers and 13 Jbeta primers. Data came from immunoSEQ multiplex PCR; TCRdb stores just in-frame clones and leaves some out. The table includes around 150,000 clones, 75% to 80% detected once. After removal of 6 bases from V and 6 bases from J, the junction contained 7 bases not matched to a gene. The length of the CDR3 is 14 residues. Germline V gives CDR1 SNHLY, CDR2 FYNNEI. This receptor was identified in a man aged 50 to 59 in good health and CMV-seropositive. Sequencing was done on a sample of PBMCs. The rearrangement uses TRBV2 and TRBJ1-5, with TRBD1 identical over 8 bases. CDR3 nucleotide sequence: TGTGCCAGCAGAGTCGACAGGGGCAGTCAGCCCCAGCATTTT. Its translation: CASRVDRGSQPQHF.